Listed below are T cell receptor beta chains from one sample, sequenced in a study of blood T cell repertoires in COVID-19. Repertoires were generated with immunoSEQ multiplex PCR, while TCRdb's copy carries only in-frame clones and drops some. This sample carries fewer than 60,000 clones, just over 90% of them seen once, and the ten largest clones take about 1%. The sample consisted of peripheral blood. These TCRs come from a man aged 60 to 75 with COVID-19, enrolled during active disease. CDR3s include the opening cysteine and the closing phenylalanine or tryptophan. D genes are given only for firm matches. The size field is filled for only some rows; it gives once, few, many or a size class.

TRBJ1-2,-,TRBV30,-,CAWSHRAYGYTF,TGTGCCTGGAGTCACAGGGCCTATGGCTACACCTTC
TRBJ1-1,-,TRBV4-2,-,CASSQDRGANTEAFF,TGTGCCAGCAGCCAAGATCGGGGGGCGAACACTGAAGCTTTCTTT
TRBJ2-2,-,TRBV5-1,-,CASSLESPPGELFF,TGCGCCAGCAGCTTGGAGAGCCCGCCCGGGGAGCTGTTTTTT
TRBJ1-5,-,TRBV30,-,CAWSRGGGAGQPQHF,TGTGCCTGGAGCCGGGGAGGAGGGGCGGGTCAGCCCCAGCATTTT
TRBJ1-2,-,TRBV6-5,TRBD1,CASSQEDRANYGYTF,TGTGCCAGCAGTCAGGAGGACAGGGCAAACTATGGCTACACCTTC
TRBJ2-7,-,TRBV28,TRBD1,CASSLTQGAHEQYF,TGTGCCAGCAGTTTAACGCAGGGGGCCCACGAGCAGTACTTC
TRBJ2-1,-,TRBV9,TRBD2,CASSVGWETSGGSYNEQFF,TGTGCCAGCAGCGTAGGGTGGGAGACTAGCGGGGGATCCTACAATGAGCAGTTCTTC
TRBJ1-2,-,TRBV7-2,-,CASSLVVDGYTF,TGTGCCAGCAGCTTAGTAGTGGATGGCTACACCTTC
TRBJ2-7,once,TRBV3-1/TRBV3-2,TRBD1,CASISRDRGGEQYF,TGTGCCAGCATTAGTCGGGACAGGGGTGGCGAGCAGTACTTC
TRBJ2-7,-,TRBV7-9,-,CASSLGQDDSYEQYF,TGTGCCAGCAGCTTAGGGCAGGATGATTCCTACGAGCAGTACTTC
TRBJ1-1,-,TRBV12-3/TRBV12-4,-,CASSWNQGAEAFF,TGTGCCAGCAGTTGGAACCAGGGCGCTGAAGCTTTCTTT
TRBJ1-2,-,TRBV3-1/TRBV3-2,-,CASSQDTGPRGYTF,TGTGCCAGCAGCCAAGATACAGGGCCGCGAGGCTACACCTTC
TRBJ2-1,-,TRBV30,TRBD2,CAQKGTSGRSSYNEQFF,TGTGCCCAAAAGGGGACTAGCGGGAGAAGCTCCTACAATGAGCAGTTCTTC
TRBJ2-7,-,TRBV6-5,TRBD1,CASSPTPGQPYEQYF,TGTGCCAGCAGCCCCACACCGGGACAGCCCTACGAGCAGTACTTC
TRBJ2-7,-,TRBV11-2,-,CASSPSYEQYF,TGTGCCAGCAGCCCGTCCTACGAGCAGTACTTC
TRBJ1-4,-,TRBV19,TRBD1,CASSQQGATNEKLFF,TGTGCCAGTAGTCAGCAGGGGGCAACTAATGAAAAACTGTTTTTT
TRBJ2-7,once,TRBV11-2,TRBD1,CASSLVARGWSYEQYF,TGTGCCAGCAGCTTAGTGGCCAGGGGGTGGTCCTACGAGCAGTACTTC
TRBJ1-5,-,TRBV18,-,CASSPEAANQPQHF,TGTGCCAGCTCACCGGAGGCGGCGAATCAGCCCCAGCATTTT
TRBJ2-7,-,TRBV11-2,-,CASRPTGSSYEQYF,TGTGCCAGCAGGCCGACAGGTTCTTCCTACGAGCAGTACTTC
TRBJ1-3,once,TRBV12-1,-,CASSPRIRTIRTCTGNTIYF,TGTGCCAGCAGCCCCCGGATCCGGACCATCAGGACATGCACTGGAAACACCATATATTTT
TRBJ2-5,-,TRBV5-1,-,CASSPGLQETQYF,TGCGCCAGCAGCCCGGGACTCCAAGAGACCCAGTACTTC
TRBJ1-5,-,TRBV29-1,-,CSVSDGVSNQPQHF,TGCAGCGTTTCGGACGGGGTTAGCAATCAGCCCCAGCATTTT
TRBJ1-2,-,TRBV19,TRBD1,CASRHPGQTNYGYTF,TGTGCCAGTAGGCATCCGGGACAGACTAACTATGGCTACACCTTC
TRBJ1-2,-,TRBV6-6,-,CASSYEAGANYGYTF,TGTGCCAGCAGTTACGAAGCAGGGGCGAACTATGGCTACACCTTC
TRBJ2-7,-,TRBV28,-,CASTSRGYEQYF,TGTGCCAGCACTTCCCGCGGATACGAGCAGTACTTC
TRBJ2-2,-,TRBV30,TRBD1,CAWSGGGGHRPGELFF,TGTGCCTGGAGTGGAGGGGGCGGCCATAGGCCCGGGGAGCTGTTTTTT
TRBJ2-7,-,TRBV9,TRBD1,CASSPGTGSYEQYF,TGTGCCAGCAGCCCCGGGACAGGTTCCTACGAGCAGTACTTC
TRBJ2-7,-,TRBV5-1,-,CASSPTGTYEQYF,TGCGCCAGCAGCCCCACAGGAACCTACGAGCAGTACTTC
TRBJ1-5,-,TRBV6-5,TRBD1,CASRGQGNQPQHF,TGTGCCAGCAGAGGACAGGGGAATCAGCCCCAGCATTTT
TRBJ1-2,-,TRBV5-4,-,CASSFRGPYGYTF,TGTGCCAGCAGCTTCAGGGGTCCCTATGGCTACACCTTC